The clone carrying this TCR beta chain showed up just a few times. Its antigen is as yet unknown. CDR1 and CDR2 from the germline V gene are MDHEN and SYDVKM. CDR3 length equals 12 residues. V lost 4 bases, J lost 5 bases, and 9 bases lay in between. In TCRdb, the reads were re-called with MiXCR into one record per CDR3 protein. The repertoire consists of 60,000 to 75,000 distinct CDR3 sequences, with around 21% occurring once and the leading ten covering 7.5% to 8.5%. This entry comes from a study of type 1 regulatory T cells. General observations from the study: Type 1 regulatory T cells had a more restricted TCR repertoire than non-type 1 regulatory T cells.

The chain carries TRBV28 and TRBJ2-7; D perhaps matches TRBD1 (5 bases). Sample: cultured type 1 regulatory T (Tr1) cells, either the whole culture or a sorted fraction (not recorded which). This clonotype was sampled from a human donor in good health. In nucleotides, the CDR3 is TGTGCCAGCAGTTCCCTCAGGGACGAGCAGTACTTC. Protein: CASSSLRDEQYF.